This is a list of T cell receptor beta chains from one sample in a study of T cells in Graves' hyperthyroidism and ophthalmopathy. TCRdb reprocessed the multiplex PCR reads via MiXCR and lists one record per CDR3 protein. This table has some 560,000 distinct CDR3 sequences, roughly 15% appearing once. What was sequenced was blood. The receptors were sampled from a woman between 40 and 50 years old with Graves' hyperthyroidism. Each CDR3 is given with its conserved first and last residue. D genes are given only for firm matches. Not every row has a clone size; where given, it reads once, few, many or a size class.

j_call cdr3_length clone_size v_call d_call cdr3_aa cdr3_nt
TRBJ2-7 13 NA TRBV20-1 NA CSASSGANYEQYF TGCAGTGCTAGTTCAGGGGCAAACTACGAGCAGTACTTC
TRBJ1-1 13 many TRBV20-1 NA CSATPLLNTEAFF TGCAGTGCCACGCCTTTGTTGAACACTGAAGCTTTCTTT
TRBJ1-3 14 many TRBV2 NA CASSLTGPGNTIYF TGTGCCAGCAGTCTTACAGGGCCTGGAAACACCATATATTTT
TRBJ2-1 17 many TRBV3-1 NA CASSLQVRLAPYNEQFF TGTGCCAGCAGCCTCCAGGTGAGGCTAGCGCCTTACAATGAGCAGTTCTTC
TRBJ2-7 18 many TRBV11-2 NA CASSPHKRSGSISYEQYF TGTGCCAGCAGCCCCCATAAAAGGTCAGGGTCGATCTCCTACGAGCAGTACTTC
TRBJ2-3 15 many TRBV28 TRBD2 CASSLWAGGPDTQYF TGTGCCAGCAGTTTATGGGCGGGAGGGCCAGATACGCAGTATTTT
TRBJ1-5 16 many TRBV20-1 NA CSASLKGLASNQPQHF TGCAGTGCTAGCCTAAAGGGACTGGCTAGCAATCAGCCCCAGCATTTT
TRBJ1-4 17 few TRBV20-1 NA CSAPPGGAQTTNEKLFF TGCAGTGCCCCCCCCGGGGGGGCCCAAACAACTAATGAAAAACTGTTTTTT
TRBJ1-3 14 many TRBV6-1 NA CASSDGVSGNTIYF TGTGCCAGCAGTGATGGCGTCTCTGGAAACACCATATATTTT
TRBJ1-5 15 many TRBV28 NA CASSPHDRLSEPQHF TGTGCCAGCAGTCCCCACGACAGATTGAGTGAGCCCCAGCATTTT